These 3 T cell receptor beta chains were sequenced from one sample in a study of PD-L1 blockade in urothelial cancer. TCRdb's copy holds only in-frame clones and misses some; the assay was immunoSEQ multiplex PCR. The sample records tens of thousands of clones, 90% being singletons. This sample's time point: pretreatment peripheral blood. Sequenced here: PBMCs, sampled around atezolizumab (anti-PD-L1) treatment. These receptors were taken from a man aged 55 to 69 with urothelial cancer.

The V call is TRBV18, the J call TRBJ1-1; D is ambiguous. The CDR3 is made up of 12 amino acids. V was cut by 4 bases and J by 8 bases, with 11 bases left in between. The germline V gene has CDR1 KGHSH and CDR2 LQKENI. CDR3 amino acids: CASSQQREEAFF. CDR3 coding DNA: TGTGCCAGCTCACAACAGAGAGAAGAAGCTTTCTTT.

The rearrangement uses TRBV4-1 and TRBJ2-1, with 8 bases that match TRBD2. The CDR3 consists of 15 residues. Germline CDR1 MGHRA, CDR2 YSYEKL. V was pared by 7 bases and J by 0 bases, with 5 bases of the junction left unmatched. The CDR3: CASTIAGNSYNEQFF. CDR3 in DNA: TGCGCCAGCACTATAGCGGGAAACTCCTACAATGAGCAGTTCTTC.

For this clone: This CDR3 is also generated by other DNA sequences in the sample. The chain joins TRBV11-3 to TRBJ2-1, with TRBD1 identical over 9 bases. Germline trimming cut 5 bases from V and 1 base from J; bases unmatched to any gene: 3. This CDR3 comprises 15 residues. Looked up from germline, CDR1 is SGHNT and CDR2 is YENEEA. CDR3: CASSPGQGSYNEQFF. The CDR3 nucleotides are TGTGCCAGCAGCCCGGGACAGGGTTCCTACAATGAGCAGTTCTTC.